This section outlines one T cell receptor beta chain sequence together with its context. TCRdb keeps only in-frame clones here, not all; method: immunoSEQ multiplex PCR. The sample consists of approximately 67,000 clones, under 95% of them appearing once. This sample was included in a study of blood T cell repertoires in COVID-19. The CDR3 runs to 18 residues. Per germline, CDR1 SNHLY and CDR2 FYNNEI. The V and J ends lost 6 bases and 3 bases, in that order; junction bases with no gene match: 19. V is TRBV2 and J is TRBJ2-7; 8 bases match TRBD1. This TCR derives from a woman in her sixties with active COVID-19. The source material was peripheral blood. This CDR3 reads CASSSGGRGTGKNYEQYF. CDR3 bases: TGTGCCAGCAGCAGTGGGGGCAGGGGGACAGGCAAGAACTACGAGCAGTACTTC.